Below are 8 T cell receptor beta chains sequenced from a single sample in a study of spatial heterogeneity in lung cancer. Whole-study results and caveats: Counts of expanded alpha and beta TCRs within tumors tracked the tumor nonsynonymous mutation count.

Antigens for these TCRs are unknown. In TCRdb, the 5' RACE reads were re-called with MiXCR into one record per CDR3 protein. The sample has 1,500 to 2,000 distinct CDR3 sequences, 8.9% seen once. The sample's time point: sample taken at primary tumor resection. Material: lung tumor tissue, obtained at surgery. These receptors were collected from a female donor with early-stage non-small cell lung cancer.

This clonotype is termed medium-sized (0.01 to 0.1%). This chain joins TRBV19 and TRBJ2-7; 7 bases are a match to TRBD2. Germline CDR1 LNHDA, CDR2 SQIVND (reference sequence). The junction had 4 bases not matched to a gene; V was cut back by 3 bases and J by 2 bases. The CDR3 totals 14 residues. The CDR3 bases are TGTGCCAGTAGTATCGGGGAGGGAGCCTACGAGCAGTACTTC. This sequence encodes CASSIGEGAYEQYF.

By share, this clonotype counts as medium-sized. This chain uses TRBV20-1 with TRBJ1-6, with D tentatively TRBD1 (6 bases). Germline CDR1 DFQATT, CDR2 SNEGSKA (reference sequence). CDR3 length: 14 residues. With 5 bases removed from V and 8 bases from J, the gap between germline ends came to 16 bases. CDR3 loop: CSAHSRGSYSPLHF. The CDR3, as DNA: TGCAGTGCTCACAGCAGGGGTTCGTATTCACCCCTCCACTTT.

This clonotype has just one count. This chain joins TRBV5-6 and TRBJ2-1, with TRBD2 matching 7 bases. Per germline, CDR1 SGHDT and CDR2 YYEEEE. The CDR3 loop spans 16 amino acids. The ends lost 0 bases at V and 0 bases at J; junction bases unmatched: 3. CDR3 nucleotides: TGTGCCAGCAGCTTGGCCGGGGGGAGCTCCTACAATGAGCAGTTCTTC. This encodes CASSLAGGSSYNEQFF.

The sample holds a few counts of this clonotype. This rearrangement joins TRBV5-1 to TRBJ2-1; 7 nucleotides agree with TRBD1. CDR1 SGHRS and CDR2 YFSETQ come from the germline V gene. CDR3 size: 15 residues. V lost 2 bases to trimming and J lost 0 bases; unmatched junction nucleotides: 2. Here the CDR3 reads CASSFGDSSYNEQFF. CDR3 sequence (DNA): TGCGCCAGCAGCTTTGGGGACAGCTCCTACAATGAGCAGTTCTTC.

Within the sample, this clonotype is medium-sized. The rearrangement links TRBV4-2 to TRBJ2-5; no firm D call. CDR3 length: 13 residues. Germline V CDR1 and CDR2: LGHNA, YNFKEQ. Deletions cut 0 bases from V and 5 bases from J, with 7 bases between. The CDR3 sequence: CASSQENLETQYF. The CDR3 nucleotides read TGTGCCAGCAGCCAAGAAAATCTGGAGACCCAGTACTTC.

This clonotype is termed medium-sized. The rearrangement joins TRBV20-1 to TRBJ2-5, with 8 bases aligning to TRBD2. Germline CDR1 reads DFQATT; CDR2 reads SNEGSKA (reference sequence). Trimming removed 2 bases from V and 3 bases from J; junction bases left unmatched: 8. The CDR3 covers 15 residues. CDR3 in amino acids: CSARKGSGGEETQYF. The CDR3 DNA is TGCAGTGCTAGAAAAGGATCGGGAGGGGAAGAGACCCAGTACTTC.

This clonotype is labeled medium-sized. V gene TRBV20-1 combines with J gene TRBJ2-1; 11 nucleotides align to TRBD2. CDR1 and CDR2 (germline): DFQATT, SNEGSKA (reference sequence). The ends lost 4 bases at V and 3 bases at J; junction bases unmatched: 5. This CDR3 spans 15 amino acids. The CDR3: CSAKTSGVNYNEQFF. CDR3 in DNA: TGCAGTGCTAAGACTAGCGGGGTGAACTACAATGAGCAGTTCTTC.

The table lists this clonotype with a few counts. CDR3 loop: CSVSRADTQYF. The CDR3 region has the DNA TGCAGCGTTTCGAGGGCAGATACGCAGTATTTT. The chain has TRBV29-1 and TRBJ2-3, with D possibly being TRBD2 (5 bases). V shed 5 bases and J shed 4 bases, with 7 bases lying between them. Germline V gene data show CDR1 as SQVTM and CDR2 as ANQGSEA. This CDR3 spans 11 amino acids.